What follows are 6 T cell receptor beta chains derived from one specimen sequenced in a study of CD8 T cells in Susac syndrome. Random hexamers were used to reverse transcribe an amount of roughly 0.45 to 1 ug RNA. MiXCR, run by TCRdb on the immunoSEQ multiplex PCR reads, gives a single entry per CDR3 protein. The table includes 150,000 or so distinct CDR3 sequences, 85% to 95% detected once. The source material was CD4+ T cells from PBMCs. The receptor set was obtained from a human donor in good health.

The CDR3 DNA follows: TGTGCCAGCAGCTTAGATTGGGACAGGGTAAACAATGAGCAGTTCTTC. This sequence encodes CASSLDWDRVNNEQFF. V and J are TRBV7-2 and TRBJ2-1, with 9 bases lining up with TRBD1. Per the germline V gene, CDR1 is SGHTA and CDR2 is FQGNSA. Germline trimming cut 1 base from V and 5 bases from J; bases unmatched to any gene: 6. The CDR3 totals 16 residues.

This sequence joins TRBV12-3 or TRBV12-4 and TRBJ1-1, with D uncertain. CDR3 length: 12 residues. Between the trimmed V and J ends, which lost 6 bases and 1 base, there was a span of 6 bases. CDR3 bases: TGTGCCAGCAGGTACAGGAACACTGAAGCTTTCTTT. Residues: CASRYRNTEAFF.

The rearrangement joins TRBV18 to TRBJ1-5, with D perhaps matching TRBD1 (5 bases). The V end lost 6 bases, the J end lost 3 bases, and 12 bases lay between the germline ends. Germline CDR1 is KGHSH and CDR2 is LQKENI. The CDR3 length is 14 residues. The CDR3 loop reads CASSPGTTNQPQHF. The CDR3 DNA is TGTGCCAGCTCGCCCGGGACCACCAATCAGCCCCAGCATTTT.

V and J are TRBV29-1 and TRBJ2-3, with D hard to call. CDR1 and CDR2 (germline): SQVTM, ANQGSEA. Trimming cost V 6 bases and J 4 bases, with 8 bases left between them. The CDR3 contains 11 residues. The CDR3, as DNA: TGCAGCGTCCTCGAAGCAGATACGCAGTATTTT. Translating gives CSVLEADTQYF.

This clonotype has a single count. The chain couples TRBV2 to TRBJ2-7; a weak D match, TRBD2 (5 bases). V was trimmed by 2 bases and J by 4 bases, leaving 15 bases between them. Germline-derived CDR1 and CDR2 are SNHLY and FYNNEI. This CDR3 contains 15 residues. CDR3 residues: CASSERAGGEYEQYF. Written as DNA, the CDR3 is TGTGCCAGCAGTGAACGTGCGGGTGGGGAGTACGAGCAGTACTTC.

This chain links TRBV10-3 with TRBJ1-3; no definite D call. Germline CDR1 reads ENHRY; CDR2 reads SYGVKD. CDR3 length equals 13 residues. The V gene lost 2 bases and the J gene lost 3 bases, with 5 bases spanning the gap. This CDR3 is CAISEALGNTIYF. The CDR3 region has the DNA TGTGCCATCAGTGAGGCTCTTGGAAACACCATATATTTT.